This T cell receptor beta chain was sequenced during a study of cytomegalovirus exposure and HLA in healthy donors. This clone was seen only a few times. This CDR3 has 17 amino acids. Looked up from germline, CDR1 is PRHDT and CDR2 is FYEKMQ (reference sequence). The junction had 4 bases not matched to a gene; V was cut back by 0 bases and J by 3 bases. The PCR used 60 Vbeta and 13 Jbeta primers. Assay: immunoSEQ multiplex PCR; the TCRdb copy retains only in-frame clones and omits some. The sample contains approximately 170,000 clones, around two thirds of which appear only once. The chain carries TRBV13 and TRBJ2-7; 14 nucleotides agree with TRBD2. The sequence derives from a man in his fifties or sixties in good health and CMV-seronegative. The sample was PBMCs. The CDR3: CASSLGTSGGALYEQYF. CDR3 bases: TGTGCCAGCAGCTTAGGGACTAGCGGGGGGGCCCTCTACGAGCAGTACTTC. The variable domain in full, with the rest retrieved from reference TRBV13 and TRBJ2-7, is AAGVIQSPRHLIKEKRETATLKCYPIPRHDTVYWYQQGPGQDPQFLISFYEKMQSDKGSIPDRFSAQQFSDYHSELNMSSLELGDSALYFCASSLGTSGGALYEQYFGPGTRLTVT.